Following are 17 T cell receptor beta chains from one sample sequenced in a study of vaccination and CD4 T cells after COVID-19. The sample's treatment: roughly 10-day PBMC culture with coronavirus spike peptide pools or control peptides (ViraFEST assay). These receptors lack a known antigen. CD4+ T cells that had been cultured provided DNA sequenced with the Oncomine TCR Beta short-read assay. TCRdb recomputed calls from the PCR reads with MiXCR, one row per CDR3 protein. The repertoire holds some 10,000 distinct CDR3 sequences, less than 70% seen once, with around 29% in the top ten. The source material was CD4+ T cells from blood, cultured in vitro. The receptors come from a human donor who had recovered from COVID-19.

The rearrangement joins TRBV2 to TRBJ1-1, with D perhaps TRBD1 (5 bases). Germline values: CDR1 SNHLY, CDR2 FYNNEI. V was trimmed by 9 bases and J by 1 base, leaving 21 bases between them. The CDR3 is 16 amino acids. The CDR3 bases are TGTGCCAGTAGGGGAGGATACGGAGGAGAGAACACTGAAGCTTTCTTT. Its protein product is CASRGGYGGENTEAFF.

V usage is TRBV20-1 and J usage is TRBJ1-1, with 10 bases lining up with TRBD1. The germline CDR1 and CDR2 sequences are DFQATT and SNEGSKA (reference sequence). This CDR3 contains 15 residues. The J segment lost 0 bases and the V segment lost 2 bases, leaving 3 bases of the junction unmatched. The CDR3: CSARPGTGVNTEAFF. CDR3 sequence (DNA): TGCAGTGCTAGACCCGGGACAGGGGTGAACACTGAAGCTTTCTTT.

The chain joins TRBV27 to TRBJ2-1; TRBD2 aligns across 8 bases. There are 16 residues in the CDR3. Germline V gene lookup returns CDR1 MNHEY and CDR2 SMNVEV (reference sequence). Unmatched junction bases numbered 9, after V lost 5 bases and J lost 3 bases. CDR3 residues: CASSPGLGIFYNEQFF. The CDR3 DNA sequence: TGTGCCAGCAGTCCGGGACTAGGTATTTTCTACAATGAGCAGTTCTTC.

The chain employs TRBV7-9 and TRBJ1-1, with a tentative D call TRBD1 (5 bases). Germline assignment: CDR1 SEHNR and CDR2 FQNEAQ (reference sequence). CDR3 size: 16 residues. V was pared by 3 bases and J by 0 bases, with 14 bases between. The CDR3 coding sequence is TGTGCCAGCAGCTTTCCGGGGGACCTAATGAACACTGAAGCTTTCTTT. Translating it yields CASSFPGDLMNTEAFF. Filled out from reference TRBV7-9 and TRBJ1-1, the complete variable domain reads DTGVSQNPRHKITKRGQNVTFRCDPISEHNRLYWYRQTLGQGPEFLTYFQNEAQLEKSRLLSDRFSAERPKGSFSTLEIQRTEQGDSAMYLCASSFPGDLMNTEAFFGQGTRLTVV.

The chain uses TRBV19 and TRBJ1-5; 9 bases align to TRBD1. Looked up from germline, CDR1 is LNHDA and CDR2 is SQIVND (reference sequence). The V gene end was trimmed by 5 bases and the J gene end by 1 base; junction bases not matched to a gene: 3. CDR3 size: 15 residues. The CDR3 DNA reads as TGTGCCAGTAGTGTGGGGACAGGGAGCAATCAGCCCCAGCATTTT. Its protein is CASSVGTGSNQPQHF.

The chain couples TRBV7-8 to TRBJ1-5; TRBD1 might be the D (6 bases). V was shortened by 6 bases and J by 5 bases, with 17 bases between the two germline ends. In germline, CDR1 is SGHVS, CDR2 FQNEAQ. The CDR3 length is 15 residues. The CDR3 reads CASRPGGGNHQPQHF. CDR3 bases: TGTGCCAGCAGACCCGGAGGGGGGAACCATCAGCCCCAGCATTTT. Based on the CDR3 plus reference TRBV7-8 and TRBJ1-5, the full variable domain is GAGVSQSPRYKVAKRGQDVALRCDPISGHVSLFWYQQALGQGPEFLTYFQNEAQLDKSGLPSDRFFAERPEGSVSTLKIQRTQQEDSAVYLCASRPGGGNHQPQHFGDGTRLSIL.

This rearrangement joins TRBV5-8 to TRBJ2-5; 10 bases fit TRBD2. The CDR3 runs to 17 residues. Trimming cost V 4 bases and J 3 bases; bases outside gene matches: 12. Germline V gene data show CDR1 as SGHTS and CDR2 as YDEGEE. The CDR3 is CASSPGTSVNAEETQYF. In DNA, the CDR3 is TGTGCCAGCAGCCCCGGGACTAGCGTAAACGCGGAAGAGACCCAGTACTTC.

This clonotype showed up just a few times. The chain combines TRBV20-1 with TRBJ1-2; D is unclear. V was pared by 5 bases and J by 6 bases, with 19 bases between. Germline values: CDR1 DFQATT, CDR2 SNEGSKA (reference sequence). The CDR3 loop spans 14 amino acids. CDR3 loop: CSAPRGPGVDGYTF. The CDR3 DNA sequence: TGCAGTGCTCCCCGTGGACCTGGGGTCGATGGCTACACCTTC.

This chain joins TRBV6-1 and TRBJ1-2; possibly TRBD1 for D (5 bases). V shed 6 bases and J shed 8 bases, with 16 bases lying between them. This CDR3 region has 13 residues. Germline loops: CDR1 MNHNS, CDR2 SASEGT. The CDR3 protein is CASSLPQGRGYTF. CDR3 coding DNA: TGTGCCAGCAGCTTACCTCAGGGTAGAGGCTACACCTTC.

This chain connects TRBV12-3 or TRBV12-4 to TRBJ2-3; D may be TRBD1 (5 bases). CDR3 length: 17 residues. V dropped 6 bases and J dropped 0 bases, with 19 bases sitting between them. This CDR3 reads CASRPDTWRSSTDTQYF. CDR3 sequence (DNA): TGTGCCAGCAGACCGGACACCTGGAGATCTAGCACAGATACGCAGTATTTT.

This clonotype has just a few counts. The V call is TRBV5-6, the J call TRBJ2-5, with TRBD1 matching over 7 bases. The junction had 11 bases not matched to a gene; V was cut back by 5 bases and J by 4 bases. From germline, CDR1 is SGHDT and CDR2 YYEEEE. The CDR3 runs to 15 residues. The CDR3 reads CASSPQGMGLETQYF. The CDR3 coding sequence is TGTGCCAGCAGTCCACAGGGGATGGGTTTAGAGACCCAGTACTTC.

The chain combines TRBV7-6 with TRBJ1-1, with a weak D call TRBD1 (5 bases). V was pared by 1 base and J by 1 base, with 22 bases between. The CDR3 contains 19 residues. The germline CDR1 and CDR2 sequences are SGHVS and FNYEAQ. The CDR3 is CASSLDHGTGAGKNTEAFF. As DNA, the CDR3 is TGTGCCAGCAGCTTAGATCACGGGACTGGGGCAGGGAAGAACACTGAAGCTTTCTTT.

Only a few counts were recorded for this clonotype. The V call is TRBV25-1, the J call TRBJ1-2; D is undetermined. Trimming took 11 bases from V and 0 from J, leaving 10 bases between them. The CDR3 length is 12 residues. CDR1 is MGHDK and CDR2 is SYGVNS in the germline V gene. CDR3 in DNA: TGTGCCCTGGCTCCAACTAACTATGGCTACACCTTC. Translated: CALAPTNYGYTF.

The V and J genes are TRBV30 and TRBJ2-2, with D possibly TRBD2 on 5 matching bases. This CDR3 is built from 18 residues. The V end was cut by 0 bases, the J end by 0 bases, with 17 bases between. Germline values: CDR1 GTSNPN, CDR2 SVGIG (reference sequence). CDR3: CAWSVGLRTEANTGELFF. The CDR3, as DNA: TGTGCCTGGAGTGTCGGACTTAGAACGGAAGCGAACACCGGGGAGCTGTTTTTT.

The CDR3: CASSLGQKNNQPQHF. In DNA form, the CDR3 reads TGTGCCAGCAGCTTAGGGCAGAAAAACAATCAGCCCCAGCATTTT. The chain employs TRBV11-2 and TRBJ1-5; D is undetermined. CDR1 is SGHAT and CDR2 is FQNNGV in the germline V gene. V was pared by 1 base and J by 3 bases, with 10 bases between. CDR3 length equals 15 residues. The variable domain in full, completed from reference TRBV11-2 and TRBJ1-5, reads EAGVAQSPRYKIIEKRQSVAFWCNPISGHATLYWYQQILGQGPKLLIQFQNNGVVDDSQLPKDRFSAERLKGVDSTLKIQPAKLEDSAVYLCASSLGQKNNQPQHFGDGTRLSIL.

The rearrangement links TRBV6-1 to TRBJ1-2; TRBD1 matches at 7 bases. This CDR3 contains 13 residues. V trimming: 9 bases; J trimming: 2 bases; junction bases outside the gene matches: 6. Germline assignment: CDR1 MNHNS and CDR2 SASEGT. CDR3 in DNA: TGTGCCAGGAGTAAGGGACAGAACTATGGCTACACCTTC. Amino acids: CARSKGQNYGYTF.

In its sample, this clonotype was seen a few times. The J gene is TRBJ2-1, the V gene TRBV7-2; 11 bases match TRBD1. V lost 7 bases, J lost 2 bases, and 10 bases stayed unmatched. CDR1 and CDR2 from the germline V gene are SGHTA and FQGNSA. This CDR3 has 17 amino acids. CDR3 residues: CASTPWTGGMAYNEQFF. The CDR3, as DNA: TGTGCCAGCACTCCTTGGACAGGGGGCATGGCCTACAATGAGCAGTTCTTC.